The 10 T cell receptor beta chains below all came from one sample that was sequenced in a study of control samples from healthy donors and cancer patients. Some clones are missing from TCRdb's copy, which holds only in-frame ones; the method was immunoSEQ multiplex PCR. Here the sample spans roughly 70,000 clones, approximately 80% being singletons. Sequencing input: blood. All receptors derive from a man aged 45 to 65 in good health.

The rearrangement uses TRBV7-3 and TRBJ2-1; TRBD2 matches 10 bases. The length of the CDR3 is 20 residues. V dropped 4 bases and J dropped 4; count of bases not matched to a gene: 19. The germline CDR1 and CDR2 sequences are SGHTA and FQGTGA. The CDR3 spells CASSSSHISKREGRYNEQFF. In nucleotides, the CDR3 is TGTGCCAGCAGCTCCAGTCATATTTCCAAGCGGGAGGGGAGGTACAATGAGCAGTTCTTC.

The count of this clone is one. This sequence joins TRBV28 and TRBJ1-1, with D hard to call. CDR1 and CDR2 (germline): MDHEN, SYDVKM. V lost 5 bases and J lost 6, with 19 bases in between. This CDR3 region has 15 residues. The CDR3 region has the DNA TGTGCCAGCAGTGCCCCGAGAGGTGGAAAGGCTGAAGCTTTCTTT. This codes for CASSAPRGGKAEAFF.

The chain carries TRBV19 and TRBJ2-5; 7 nucleotides align to TRBD2. The V and J ends lost 3 bases and 5 bases, in that order; junction bases with no gene match: 6. Germline V gene lookup returns CDR1 LNHDA and CDR2 SQIVND (reference sequence). The CDR3 length is 14 residues. The CDR3 DNA is TGTGCCAGTAGTATGGTACTAGCGAGTGAGACCCAGTACTTC. This codes for CASSMVLASETQYF.

There are many counts of this clone. The chain carries TRBV20-1 and TRBJ1-5; 7 bases are shared with TRBD1. Germline CDR1 and CDR2: DFQATT and SNEGSKA (reference sequence). Trimming cost V 3 bases and J 1 base; bases outside gene matches: 12. The CDR3 consists of 17 residues. In DNA, the CDR3 is TGCAGTGCTAGTGGTGCAGGGGGTATCGGGAGCAATCAGCCCCAGCATTTT. Residues: CSASGAGGIGSNQPQHF.

This chain links TRBV7-2 with TRBJ1-6, with D possibly TRBD1 on 6 matching bases. Between the trimmed V and J ends, which lost 1 base and 5 bases, there was a span of 9 bases. The CDR3 consists of 15 residues. In germline, CDR1 is SGHTA, CDR2 FQGNSA. CDR3 bases: TGTGCCAGCAGCTTAGAGGGGGACCATAATTCACCCCTCCACTTT. Its translation: CASSLEGDHNSPLHF.

J is TRBJ2-1 and V is TRBV25-1; 7 bases fit TRBD2. Germline CDR1 reads MGHDK; CDR2 reads SYGVNS. The CDR3 covers 16 residues. V dropped 4 bases and J dropped 5; count of bases not matched to a gene: 11. The CDR3 spells CASSVYRTSGDNEQFF. The CDR3, as DNA: TGTGCCAGCAGTGTCTATAGGACTAGTGGGGACAATGAGCAGTTCTTC.

This clone has only a few counts. The chain recombines TRBV29-1 with TRBJ1-2; D ambiguous. This CDR3 contains 11 residues. The germline V and J ends were trimmed by 3 bases and 4 bases, with 6 bases remaining between them. Germline V gives CDR1 SQVTM, CDR2 ANQGSEA. This CDR3 is CSVDWGYGYTF. CDR3 nucleotide sequence: TGCAGCGTTGACTGGGGCTATGGCTACACCTTC.

The J gene is TRBJ1-1, the V gene TRBV20-1; D not resolved. CDR1 and CDR2 from the germline V gene are DFQATT and SNEGSKA (reference sequence). V shed 3 bases and J shed 6 bases, with 17 bases lying between them. CDR3 size: 14 residues. CDR3 region: CSASDPRGHAEAFF. The CDR3 nucleotides read TGCAGTGCTAGTGACCCGCGAGGGCACGCTGAAGCTTTCTTT.

The chain links TRBV7-3 to TRBJ2-3, with D possibly being TRBD2 (5 bases). This CDR3 contains 13 residues. V dropped 1 base and J dropped 4 bases, with 6 bases sitting between them. Germline V gene sequence: CDR1 SGHTA, CDR2 FQGTGA. CDR3 sequence reads: CASSLRGSDTQYF. The CDR3 DNA reads as TGTGCCAGCAGCTTAAGAGGGTCAGATACGCAGTATTTT. The entire variable domain, with the rest obtained from reference TRBV7-3 and TRBJ2-3, is as follows: GAGVSQTPSNKVTEKGKYVELRCDPISGHTALYWYRQSLGQGPEFLIYFQGTGAADDSGLPNDRFFAVRPEGSVSTLKIQRTERGDSAVYLCASSLRGSDTQYFGPGTRLTVL.

The chain employs TRBV7-2 and TRBJ2-2, with D possibly called TRBD1 or TRBD2 (5 bases each). The V end lost 3 bases, the J end lost 7 bases, and 15 bases lay between the germline ends. The CDR3 has 15 residues. Germline CDR1 reads SGHTA; CDR2 reads FQGNSA. This chain's CDR3 is CASSLVRGDGGELFF. The CDR3 DNA sequence: TGTGCCAGCAGCTTGGTGCGAGGGGATGGCGGGGAGCTGTTTTTT.